This entry lists 20 T cell receptor beta chains sequenced from one sample in a study of shared clonotypes between healthy human individuals (TCRdb year 2020). CD8 naive samples consisted of CD45RO-negative cells that were positively selected for CCR7, yielding a CD45RA+CCR7+ population without TemRA cells. The library was made by the immunoSEQ multiplex PCR assay. Imported from immuneACCESS, the table was reduced by TCRdb to in-frame sequences with V and J called. These copies leave out some clones; in studies compared against another copy, an unresolved V gene accounts for under half, and the cause of the remainder is not known. The sample table shows more than 2 million clones, and around 95% are seen once. Of the sample, over 1.5% is held by the ten largest clones. The specimen sequenced was naive CD8+ T cells from PBMCs. The sample's cell subset or site, from its label and the paper: CD45RA+CCR7+. Source of these receptors: a young man in good health. Some clones in this sample may be carry-over from other donors' samples.

The CDR3 loop reads CATIPGTSYEQYF. The CDR3 DNA is TGTGCCACCATTCCCGGGACTAGCTACGAGCAGTACTTC. This chain links TRBV30 with TRBJ2-7, with 8 bases aligning to TRBD2. V shed 8 bases and J 3 bases; nucleotides not matched to a gene: 9. This CDR3 spans 13 amino acids. Germline CDR1 and CDR2: GTSNPN and SVGIG (reference sequence).

The J gene is TRBJ2-1, the V gene TRBV9, with D possibly called TRBD1 or TRBD2 (6 bases each). Per the germline V gene, CDR1 is SGDLS and CDR2 is YYNGEE. V was clipped by 0 bases and J by 7 bases, with 14 bases between them. This CDR3 is built from 15 residues. In DNA, the CDR3 is TGTGCCAGCAGCGTAGTGGGACTGGACAGAAATGAGCAGTTCTTC. This encodes CASSVVGLDRNEQFF.

V usage is TRBV15 and J usage is TRBJ2-1, with 7 bases identical to TRBD2. Germline V CDR1 and CDR2: LNHNV, YYDKDF (reference sequence). The V and J ends lost 1 base and 2 bases, in that order; junction bases with no gene match: 2. The CDR3 has 15 amino acids. This chain's CDR3 is CATSRGAGAYNEQFF. The CDR3 region has the DNA TGTGCCACCAGCAGAGGCGCGGGGGCCTACAATGAGCAGTTCTTC.

This sequence joins TRBV7-9 and TRBJ2-1; D possibly matches TRBD1 or TRBD2 (5 bases each). This CDR3 region has 16 residues. Germline V gene lookup returns CDR1 SEHNR and CDR2 FQNEAQ (reference sequence). Between the trimmed V and J ends, which lost 0 bases and 3 bases, there was a span of 12 bases. This CDR3 is CASSLAGVGDYNEQFF. Written as DNA, the CDR3 is TGTGCCAGCAGCTTAGCGGGGGTAGGGGACTACAATGAGCAGTTCTTC.

V gene TRBV9 combines with J gene TRBJ2-3; 8 nucleotides agree with TRBD2. The V gene end was trimmed by 2 bases and the J gene end by 3 bases; junction bases not matched to a gene: 11. From germline, CDR1 is SGDLS and CDR2 YYNGEE. This CDR3 spans 17 amino acids. Here the CDR3 reads CASSVSGSILATDTQYF. The DNA for the CDR3 is TGTGCCAGCAGCGTGAGCGGGAGTATTCTTGCGACAGATACGCAGTATTTT.

The V call is TRBV7-9, the J call TRBJ2-7; 7 bases are shared with TRBD1. Germline-derived CDR1 and CDR2 are SEHNR and FQNEAQ (reference sequence). The CDR3 has 17 amino acids. J lost 3 bases, V lost 5 bases, and 16 bases had no gene match. The CDR3, as DNA: TGTGCCAGCAGCCTTCCCCTTACAGGGGTCGGCAACTACGAGCAGTACTTC. It encodes CASSLPLTGVGNYEQYF. The full variable domain, with the rest looked up from reference TRBV7-9 and TRBJ2-7, is DTGVSQNPRHKITKRGQNVTFRCDPISEHNRLYWYRQTLGQGPEFLTYFQNEAQLEKSRLLSDRFSAERPKGSFSTLEIQRTEQGDSAMYLCASSLPLTGVGNYEQYFGPGTRLTVT.

The chain carries TRBV6-1 and TRBJ2-7, with TRBD1 matching over 11 bases. Germline CDR1 is MNHNS and CDR2 is SASEGT. This CDR3 has 16 amino acids. The trim removed 2 bases at V and 4 bases at J, leaving 7 bases unmatched. This CDR3 reads CASSERDRGGLYEQYF. For the CDR3, the DNA is TGTGCCAGCAGTGAACGGGACAGGGGGGGTTTGTACGAGCAGTACTTC.

V gene TRBV2 combines with J gene TRBJ1-1; the D is unclear. Per the germline V gene, CDR1 is SNHLY and CDR2 is FYNNEI. Trimming pared 6 bases from V and 6 bases from J, leaving 8 bases between. The CDR3 spans 11 residues. The CDR3 here is CASRYRAEAFF. The CDR3 DNA reads as TGTGCCAGCAGGTATAGGGCTGAAGCTTTCTTT.

V and J are TRBV11-2 and TRBJ2-1; D unclear. Germline CDR1 and CDR2: SGHAT and FQNNGV. The CDR3 runs to 12 residues. The V gene lost 1 base and the J gene lost 10 bases, with 8 bases spanning the gap. CDR3 protein: CASSLVAHEQFF. The DNA of the CDR3 is TGTGCCAGCAGCTTAGTCGCCCACGAGCAGTTCTTC.

A note on this clone: Other DNA sequences in the same sample also yield this CDR3. The J gene is TRBJ1-1, the V gene TRBV19, with 7 bases lining up with TRBD1. CDR3 length equals 13 residues. Trimming took 5 bases from V and 4 from J; bases not matched to a gene: 4. Germline V gives CDR1 LNHDA, CDR2 SQIVND (reference sequence). DNA for the CDR3: TGTGCCAGTAGTTTGCAGGGGGGCACTGAAGCTTTCTTT. Amino acid sequence: CASSLQGGTEAFF.

This chain connects TRBV11-2 to TRBJ1-1, with 9 bases aligning to TRBD1. CDR1 is SGHAT, CDR2 FQNNGV, per germline. Trimming at V came to 3 bases and at J to 10 bases, leaving 6 bases not matched to a gene. The length of the CDR3 is 13 residues. As DNA, the CDR3 is TGTGCCAGCAGCTTCGAACCGGGACAGGGAGCTTTCTTT. This sequence encodes CASSFEPGQGAFF.

The chain links TRBV11-2 to TRBJ2-1, with 7 bases matching TRBD2. With V trimmed by 2 bases and J by 4 bases, 8 bases remained unmatched. Germline V CDR1 and CDR2: SGHAT, FQNNGV. The CDR3 is 16 residues long. CDR3 nucleotide sequence: TGTGCCAGCAGCTTAAGTAGGACTAGAGGATACAATGAGCAGTTCTTC. This sequence encodes CASSLSRTRGYNEQFF.

V and J are TRBV15 and TRBJ2-7; perhaps TRBD2 as D (6 bases). Germline lookup yields CDR1 LNHNV and CDR2 YYDKDF (reference sequence). V lost 8 bases to trimming and J lost 5 bases, with 16 bases between them. This CDR3 has 13 amino acids. CDR3 amino acids: CATGTAPKDEQYF. Written as DNA, the CDR3 is TGTGCCACCGGGACTGCCCCTAAGGACGAGCAGTACTTC. Together with reference TRBV15 and TRBJ2-7, the CDR3 gives the full variable domain: DAMVIQNPRYQVTQFGKPVTLSCSQTLNHNVMYWYQQKSSQAPKLLFHYYDKDFNNEADTPDNFQSRRPNTSFCFLDIRSPGLGDTAMYLCATGTAPKDEQYFGPGTRLTVT.

The chain uses TRBV6-5 and TRBJ2-3; 8 positions agree with TRBD1. Germline V gene sequence: CDR1 MNHEY, CDR2 SVGAGI. The trim removed 2 bases at V and 4 bases at J, leaving 5 bases unmatched. The CDR3 covers 15 residues. The CDR3 region has the DNA TGTGCCAGCAGTTACGCGACAGGGGCCGCAGATACGCAGTATTTT. Translated, it gives CASSYATGAADTQYF.

The chain couples TRBV9 to TRBJ1-1; D gene unclear. The CDR3 length is 12 residues. Trimming shortened V by 4 bases and J by 7 bases, and 11 bases separated the two germline ends. The V gene's germline CDR1 is SGDLS and CDR2 YYNGEE. CDR3 sequence (DNA): TGTGCCAGCAGCACCTTTGGCGGTGAAGCTTTCTTT. This translates into CASSTFGGEAFF.

This chain connects TRBV6-4 to TRBJ2-1; no clear D gene. The germline gives CDR1 MRHNA, CDR2 SNTAGT. The CDR3 totals 16 residues. The V gene lost 2 bases and the J gene lost 0 bases, with 11 bases spanning the gap. The CDR3 DNA sequence: TGTGCCAGCAGTGACCGTACCAAGAGCTCCTACAATGAGCAGTTCTTC. Protein: CASSDRTKSSYNEQFF.

This clone was seen more than once but under ten times. The same CDR3 can be traced to other DNA sequences in this sample. The V and J genes are TRBV27 and TRBJ1-1; possibly TRBD1 for D (6 bases). Trimming shortened V by 6 bases and J by 1 base, and 9 bases separated the two germline ends. The CDR3 is 13 amino acids. Germline CDR1 is MNHEY and CDR2 is SMNVEV (reference sequence). The CDR3 region is CASRLTGNTEAFF. In DNA form, the CDR3 reads TGTGCCAGCAGGTTGACAGGGAACACTGAAGCTTTCTTT.

Comments on this clone: Other DNA sequences in the same sample also yield this CDR3. The genes are TRBV15 and TRBJ2-5, with TRBD2 matching over 8 bases. CDR1 is LNHNV, CDR2 YYDKDF, per germline (reference sequence). Trimming took 0 bases from V and 4 from J; bases not matched to a gene: 7. This CDR3 has 16 residues. CDR3 sequence (DNA): TGTGCCACCAGCAGAGATCGGGAGGGAGCAGGAGAGACCCAGTACTTC. Residues: CATSRDREGAGETQYF.

The chain employs TRBV15 and TRBJ2-5, with D perhaps given as TRBD1 or TRBD2 (6 bases each). CDR3 length: 14 amino acids. V was shortened by 5 bases and J by 1 base, with 11 bases between the two germline ends. Germline lookup yields CDR1 LNHNV and CDR2 YYDKDF (reference sequence). The CDR3 DNA reads as TGTGCCACCAGCGACGAGGGGGGCCAAGAGACCCAGTACTTC. Protein: CATSDEGGQETQYF.

J is TRBJ1-2 and V is TRBV9; no clear D gene. V shed 4 bases and J shed 3 bases, with 16 bases lying between them. CDR1 and CDR2 from the germline V gene are SGDLS and YYNGEE. There are 15 residues in the CDR3. The CDR3 sequence: CASSPRPGQDYGYTF. The CDR3 region has the DNA TGTGCCAGCAGCCCCCGACCGGGTCAGGACTATGGCTACACCTTC. Combining the CDR3 with reference TRBV9 and TRBJ1-2 gives the whole variable domain DSGVTQTPKHLITATGQRVTLRCSPRSGDLSVYWYQQSLDQGLQFLIQYYNGEERAKGNILERFSAQQFPDLHSELNLSSLELGDSALYFCASSPRPGQDYGYTFGSGTRLTVV.